These T cell receptor beta chains were read from a single sample in a study of cytomegalovirus exposure and HLA in healthy donors. Clones were sequenced by immunoSEQ multiplex PCR, and TCRdb holds only the in-frame ones, with some missing. Counted here are 150,000 or so clones, 60% to 80% occurring once; the ten biggest clones make up roughly an eighth. Sequences were obtained from PBMCs. The receptors derive from a middle-aged woman in good health and CMV-seronegative. Each CDR3 is given with its conserved first and last residue. The order of the fields is J gene, D gene, V gene, clone size, CDR3 protein, CDR3 DNA. A D gene is named only where the DNA matches it firmly. The size entry is marked missing in some rows and otherwise reads once, few, many or a size class.

TRBJ1-5,-,TRBV28,once,CASIGGFNQPQHF,TGTGCCAGCATCGGGGGATTCAATCAGCCCCAGCATTTT
TRBJ1-4,-,TRBV9,-,CASSVDGEAYEKLFF,TGTGCCAGCAGCGTAGATGGGGAGGCCTATGAAAAACTGTTTTTT
TRBJ2-2,-,TRBV19,-,CASSIKYRELNGELFF,TGTGCCAGTAGTATCAAGTACAGAGAGTTGAACGGGGAGCTGTTTTTT
TRBJ1-1,-,TRBV29-1,-,CSARTSTNTEAFF,TGCAGCGCCAGGACATCGACGAACACTGAAGCTTTCTTT
TRBJ2-1,TRBD2,TRBV7-2,-,CASSSLAGSQESEQFF,TGTGCCAGCAGCTCTCTAGCGGGGAGCCAAGAGAGTGAGCAGTTCTTC
TRBJ2-7,TRBD2,TRBV18,-,CASSRTSGRDYEQYF,TGTGCCAGTTCACGGACTAGCGGGAGGGACTACGAGCAGTACTTC
TRBJ2-2,-,TRBV2,-,CASSDGSGPGELFF,TGTGCCAGCAGTGATGGATCTGGGCCCGGGGAGCTGTTTTTT
TRBJ2-3,TRBD2,TRBV18,-,CASSPRRLAEIISTDTQYF,TGTGCCAGCTCACCACGGAGACTAGCGGAAATAATTAGCACAGATACGCAGTATTTT
TRBJ2-7,TRBD2,TRBV18,-,CASSLGTIYEQYF,TGTGCCAGCTCACTGGGGACTATCTACGAGCAGTACTTC
TRBJ2-7,-,TRBV27,few,CASSLVLSSPEQYF,TGTGCCAGCAGTTTAGTTCTCTCCAGTCCCGAGCAGTACTTC
TRBJ1-5,TRBD1,TRBV4-3,-,CASSLARTGGQPQHF,TGCGCCAGCAGCCTAGCGAGGACAGGCGGACAGCCCCAGCATTTT
TRBJ1-1,-,TRBV18,-,CASSPYHREISNEAFF,TGTGCCAGCTCACCATACCACAGGGAAATTTCTAATGAAGCTTTCTTT
TRBJ2-3,-,TRBV7-9,-,CASSLDPGRGDSTDTQYF,TGTGCCAGCAGCTTAGACCCGGGGCGGGGTGATAGCACAGATACGCAGTATTTT
TRBJ1-1,-,TRBV5-1,-,CASSLQGLRTEAFF,TGCGCCAGCAGCTTGCAGGGCCTGAGGACTGAAGCTTTCTTT
TRBJ2-3,-,TRBV7-9,-,CASSPRGDTQYF,TGTGCCAGCAGCCCCCGGGGAGATACGCAGTATTTT
TRBJ2-7,-,TRBV4-1,-,CASSQEDSTYEQYF,TGCGCCAGCAGCCAAGAGGACAGCACCTACGAGCAGTACTTC
TRBJ2-3,TRBD1,TRBV6-6,-,CASSYNRGLADTQYF,TGTGCCAGCAGTTACAACAGGGGGCTTGCAGATACGCAGTATTTT
TRBJ1-6,-,TRBV11-2,-,CASSLRSSYNSPLHF,TGTGCCAGCAGCTTACGTAGCTCCTATAATTCACCCCTCCACTTT
TRBJ2-3,TRBD1,TRBV5-1,-,CASSFGRGPDTQYF,TGCGCCAGCAGCTTCGGCAGGGGGCCCGATACGCAGTATTTT
TRBJ1-1,TRBD1,TRBV7-3,-,CASSQGQLNTEAFF,TGTGCCAGCAGCCAGGGACAGCTGAACACTGAAGCTTTCTTT
TRBJ2-7,-,TRBV11-3,-,CASSPAGTRNYEQYF,TGTGCCAGCAGCCCTGCAGGGACACGGAATTACGAGCAGTACTTC
TRBJ2-5,TRBD1,TRBV2,-,CASNPDRGIETQYF,TGTGCCAGCAATCCTGACAGGGGAATAGAGACCCAGTACTTC
TRBJ2-7,-,TRBV11-3,once,CASSWRSYEQYF,TGTGCCAGCAGCTGGCGGTCCTACGAGCAGTACTTC
TRBJ2-7,-,TRBV10-3,-,CAISRQGGTAAYEQYF,TGTGCCATCAGTCGGCAAGGGGGGACAGCCGCCTACGAGCAGTACTTC
TRBJ2-7,TRBD2,TRBV28,-,CASVNSGSNEQYF,TGTGCCAGCGTAAATAGCGGGAGCAACGAGCAGTACTTC
TRBJ1-3,TRBD1,TRBV2,-,CASSYDRDGNTIYF,TGTGCCAGCAGTTATGACAGGGACGGAAACACCATATATTTT
TRBJ1-6,-,TRBV5-1,-,CASSLQQNSPLHF,TGCGCCAGCAGCTTACAGCAAAATTCACCCCTCCACTTT
TRBJ2-7,-,TRBV28,-,CASIALLALQDEQYF,TGTGCCAGCATCGCTCTGCTGGCCCTCCAGGACGAGCAGTACTTC
TRBJ1-5,TRBD1,TRBV18,-,CASSHTIRGDGQPQHF,TGTGCCAGCTCACACACGATCAGGGGGGATGGCCAGCCCCAGCATTTT
TRBJ2-7,-,TRBV4-2,-,CASSQPGGSSYEQYF,TGTGCCAGCAGCCAGCCAGGAGGGTCTAGCTACGAGCAGTACTTC
TRBJ2-1,TRBD2,TRBV4-1,-,CASSPLRGGPQNEQFF,TGCGCCAGCAGCCCCCTGCGGGGGGGCCCCCAAAATGAGCAGTTCTTC
TRBJ2-5,-,TRBV6-1,once,CASRGGSPGTQYF,TGTGCCAGCAGGGGAGGCTCTCCTGGGACCCAGTACTTC
TRBJ2-7,-,TRBV28,-,CASTPTEFRYEQYF,TGTGCCAGCACCCCGACAGAGTTTCGCTACGAGCAGTACTTC
TRBJ2-7,TRBD2,TRBV9,-,CASSPERSGMPYEQYF,TGTGCCAGCAGCCCCGAACGTAGCGGGATGCCTTACGAGCAGTACTTC
TRBJ2-4,TRBD1,TRBV28,once,CASSSTGIDKNIQYF,TGTGCCAGCTCATCGACAGGGATTGACAAAAACATTCAGTACTTC
TRBJ2-1,TRBD2,TRBV28,-,CASTSGGGYNEQFF,TGTGCCAGCACCTCGGGAGGGGGATACAATGAGCAGTTCTTC
TRBJ1-2,TRBD1,TRBV6-1,-,CASRTGAAGYTF,TGTGCCAGCAGAACAGGGGCTGCTGGCTACACCTTC
TRBJ2-1,TRBD1,TRBV5-1,-,CASSLAGQGDNEQFF,TGCGCCAGCAGCTTGGCCGGACAGGGGGACAATGAGCAGTTCTTC
TRBJ2-7,TRBD2,TRBV5-6,-,CASSFDSGRAGRDEQYF,TGTGCCAGCAGCTTCGATAGCGGGAGGGCCGGTCGGGACGAGCAGTACTTC
TRBJ2-7,TRBD2,TRBV28,-,CASNSPRTSGSYEQYF,TGTGCCAGCAATTCTCCTCGGACTAGCGGCTCCTACGAGCAGTACTTC
TRBJ2-3,-,TRBV30,-,CAWKPGSSDTQYF,TGTGCCTGGAAACCGGGATCTTCAGATACGCAGTATTTT
TRBJ1-1,TRBD1,TRBV5-4,-,CASSPATSQGMNTEAFF,TGTGCCAGCAGCCCGGCTACATCACAGGGGATGAACACTGAAGCTTTCTTT
TRBJ2-4,-,TRBV4-1,-,CASSQEGRKNIQYF,TGCGCCAGCAGCCAAGAGGGCAGAAAAAACATTCAGTACTTC
TRBJ2-1,TRBD2,TRBV7-9,-,CASSLGFGAGYNEQFF,TGTGCCAGCAGCTTAGGGTTCGGAGCGGGGTACAATGAGCAGTTCTTC
TRBJ2-3,-,TRBV5-5,few,CASSLGTSTSTDTQYF,TGTGCCAGCAGCTTGGGAACTAGCACTAGCACAGATACGCAGTATTTT
TRBJ2-1,-,TRBV5-5,-,CASSPLSNEQFF,TGTGCCAGCAGCCCGCTTAGCAATGAGCAGTTCTTC
TRBJ2-5,TRBD1,TRBV29-1,-,CSARQGRIQETQYF,TGCAGCGCCCGACAGGGTAGAATCCAAGAGACCCAGTACTTC
TRBJ1-1,TRBD1,TRBV7-2,-,CASRYGGQGNTEAFF,TGTGCCAGCAGGTATGGGGGACAGGGTAACACTGAAGCTTTCTTT
TRBJ1-2,TRBD1,TRBV29-1,-,CSILPGQGYNGYTF,TGCAGCATTCTCCCGGGACAGGGGTATAATGGCTACACCTTC
TRBJ2-2,-,TRBV25-1,-,CASSEFGGGSTGELFF,TGTGCCAGCAGTGAATTCGGCGGGGGCAGCACCGGGGAGCTGTTTTTT
TRBJ2-3,-,TRBV11-3,-,CASSSHRGATQYF,TGTGCCAGCAGCTCCCATCGGGGAGCCACGCAGTATTTT
TRBJ2-3,TRBD2,TRBV9,-,CASSVDPWAGVDTQYF,TGTGCCAGCAGCGTAGATCCCTGGGCGGGAGTGGATACGCAGTATTTT
TRBJ2-1,TRBD2,TRBV6-5,-,CASSYPGLLLNEQFF,TGTGCCAGCAGTTACCCGGGACTACTTCTCAATGAGCAGTTCTTC
TRBJ1-1,TRBD1,TRBV6-5,-,CASINGGQGAQVPFF,TGTGCCAGCATAAATGGCGGACAGGGGGCGCAGGTCCCTTTCTTT
TRBJ2-5,-,TRBV7-6,-,CASSFARGRLETQYF,TGTGCCAGCAGCTTTGCCAGGGGCAGATTAGAGACCCAGTACTTC
TRBJ2-7,TRBD1,TRBV9,-,CASSEGQGEQYF,TGTGCCAGCAGCGAGGGACAGGGGGAGCAGTACTTC
TRBJ2-1,TRBD2,TRBV5-1,-,CASSELAGVTNEQFF,TGCGCCAGCAGCGAACTAGCGGGAGTAACCAATGAGCAGTTCTTC
TRBJ2-3,TRBD2,TRBV5-4,few,CASSWGGRGTDTQYF,TGTGCCAGCAGCTGGGGAGGGCGCGGGACAGATACGCAGTATTTT
TRBJ2-3,-,TRBV6-5,-,CASSQDYSTDTQYF,TGTGCCAGCAGTCAGGACTATTCCACAGATACGCAGTATTTT
TRBJ1-2,TRBD1,TRBV6-5,-,CASGQGEYGYTF,TGTGCCAGCGGACAGGGGGAGTATGGCTACACCTTC